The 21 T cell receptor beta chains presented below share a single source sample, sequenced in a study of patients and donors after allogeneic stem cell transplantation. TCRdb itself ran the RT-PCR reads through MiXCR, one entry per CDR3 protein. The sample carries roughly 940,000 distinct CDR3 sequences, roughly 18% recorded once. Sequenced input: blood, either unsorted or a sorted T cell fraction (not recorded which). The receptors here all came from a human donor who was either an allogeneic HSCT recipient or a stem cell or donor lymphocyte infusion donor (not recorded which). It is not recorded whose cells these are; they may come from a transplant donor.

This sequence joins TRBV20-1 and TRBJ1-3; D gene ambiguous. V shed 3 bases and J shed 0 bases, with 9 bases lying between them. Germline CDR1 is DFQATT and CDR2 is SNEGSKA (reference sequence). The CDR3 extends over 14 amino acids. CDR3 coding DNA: TGCAGTGCTAGTGCCAGCACCTCTGGAAACACCATATATTTT. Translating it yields CSASASTSGNTIYF.

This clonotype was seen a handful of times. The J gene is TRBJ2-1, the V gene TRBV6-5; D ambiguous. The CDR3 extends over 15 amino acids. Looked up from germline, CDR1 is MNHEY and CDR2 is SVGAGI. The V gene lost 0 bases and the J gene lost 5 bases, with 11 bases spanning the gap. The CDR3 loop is CASSYSARGDNEQFF. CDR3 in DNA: TGTGCCAGCAGTTACTCGGCCCGAGGAGACAATGAGCAGTTCTTC.

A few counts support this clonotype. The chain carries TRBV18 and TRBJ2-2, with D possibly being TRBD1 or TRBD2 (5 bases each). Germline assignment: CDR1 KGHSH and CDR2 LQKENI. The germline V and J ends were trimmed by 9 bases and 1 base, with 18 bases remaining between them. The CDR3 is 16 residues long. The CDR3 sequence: CASQPGPALNTGELFF. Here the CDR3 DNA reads TGTGCCAGTCAGCCGGGGCCTGCACTGAACACCGGGGAGCTGTTTTTT.

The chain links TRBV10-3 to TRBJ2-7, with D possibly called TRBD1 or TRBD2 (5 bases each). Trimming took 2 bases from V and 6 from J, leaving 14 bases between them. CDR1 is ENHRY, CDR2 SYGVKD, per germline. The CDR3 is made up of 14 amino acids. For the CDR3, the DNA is TGTGCCATCAGTGAGGGGGGACGCGTTGCCGAGCAGTACTTC. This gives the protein CAISEGGRVAEQYF.

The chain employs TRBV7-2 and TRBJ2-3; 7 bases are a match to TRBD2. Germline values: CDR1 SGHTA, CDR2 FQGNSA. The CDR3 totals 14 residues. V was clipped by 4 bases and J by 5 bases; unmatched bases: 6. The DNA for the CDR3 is TGTGCCAGCAGCTACCGGGACTACCTAGATACGCAGTATTTT. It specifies CASSYRDYLDTQYF.

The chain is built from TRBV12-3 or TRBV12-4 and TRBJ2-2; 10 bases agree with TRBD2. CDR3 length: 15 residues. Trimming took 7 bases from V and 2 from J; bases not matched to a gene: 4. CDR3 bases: TGTGCCAGCAACGTAGCGGGAGGAAACACCGGGGAGCTGTTTTTT. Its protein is CASNVAGGNTGELFF.

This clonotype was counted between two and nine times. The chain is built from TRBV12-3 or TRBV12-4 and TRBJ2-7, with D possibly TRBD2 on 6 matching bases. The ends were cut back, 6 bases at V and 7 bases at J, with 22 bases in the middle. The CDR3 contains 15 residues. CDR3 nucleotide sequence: TGTGCCAGCAGCCCTACGAGGACTACCGGCGGGGAGCAGTACTTC. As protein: CASSPTRTTGGEQYF.

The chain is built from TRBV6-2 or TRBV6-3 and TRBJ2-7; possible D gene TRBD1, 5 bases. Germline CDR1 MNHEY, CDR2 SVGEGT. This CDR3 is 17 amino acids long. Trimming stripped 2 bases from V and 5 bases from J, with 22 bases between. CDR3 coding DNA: TGTGCCAGCAGTTACGCCCGCGGACATGGATCACCTAACGAGCAGTACTTC. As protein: CASSYARGHGSPNEQYF.

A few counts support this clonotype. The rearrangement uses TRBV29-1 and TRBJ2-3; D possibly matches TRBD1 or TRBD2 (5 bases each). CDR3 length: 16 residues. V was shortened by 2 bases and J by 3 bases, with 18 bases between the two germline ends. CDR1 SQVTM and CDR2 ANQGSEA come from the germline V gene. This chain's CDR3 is CSVEQFGTSGTDTQYF. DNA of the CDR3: TGCAGCGTTGAACAATTCGGGACCTCAGGGACAGATACGCAGTATTTT.

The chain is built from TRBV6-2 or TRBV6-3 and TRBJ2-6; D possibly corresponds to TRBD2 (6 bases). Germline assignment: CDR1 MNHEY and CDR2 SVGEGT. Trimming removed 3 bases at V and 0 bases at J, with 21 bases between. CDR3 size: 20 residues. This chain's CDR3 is CASSYPIWGDGSSGANVLTF. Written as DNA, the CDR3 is TGTGCCAGCAGTTATCCTATTTGGGGGGATGGGAGCTCTGGGGCCAACGTCCTGACTTTC.

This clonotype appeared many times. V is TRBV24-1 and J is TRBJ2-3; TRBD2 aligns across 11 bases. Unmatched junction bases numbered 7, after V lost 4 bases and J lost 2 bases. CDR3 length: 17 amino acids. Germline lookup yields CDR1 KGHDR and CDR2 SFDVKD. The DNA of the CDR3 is TGTGCCACCAGTGACCGCCGACTAGCGGGAATCACAGATACGCAGTATTTT. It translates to CATSDRRLAGITDTQYF.

CDR3 DNA: TGTGCCAGTAGTATAGGGAGGGGACCCTATGGCTACACCTTC. As protein: CASSIGRGPYGYTF. V and J are TRBV19 and TRBJ1-2; possibly TRBD1 for D (5 bases). The CDR3 is 14 residues long. The germline gives CDR1 LNHDA, CDR2 SQIVND (reference sequence). V was trimmed by 1 base and J by 4 bases, leaving 10 bases between them.

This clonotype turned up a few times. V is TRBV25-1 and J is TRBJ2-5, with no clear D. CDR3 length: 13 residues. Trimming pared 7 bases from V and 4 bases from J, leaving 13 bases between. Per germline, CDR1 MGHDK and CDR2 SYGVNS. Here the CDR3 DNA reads TGTGCCAGCATGCGACCGGATCGAGAGACCCAGTACTTC. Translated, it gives CASMRPDRETQYF.

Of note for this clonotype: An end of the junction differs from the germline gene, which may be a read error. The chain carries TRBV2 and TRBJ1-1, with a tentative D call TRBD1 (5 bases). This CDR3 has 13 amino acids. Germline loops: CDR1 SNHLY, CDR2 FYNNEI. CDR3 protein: CASSQGGALGIIF. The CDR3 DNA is TGTGCCAGCAGTCAAGGAGGGGCCCTTGGAATAATCTTT. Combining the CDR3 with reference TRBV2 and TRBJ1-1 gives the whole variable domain EPEVTQTPSHQVTQMGQEVILRCVPISNHLYFYWYRQILGQKVEFLVSFYNNEISEKSEIFDDQFSVERPDGSNFTLKIRSTKLEDSAMYFCASSQGGALGIIFGQGTRLTVV.

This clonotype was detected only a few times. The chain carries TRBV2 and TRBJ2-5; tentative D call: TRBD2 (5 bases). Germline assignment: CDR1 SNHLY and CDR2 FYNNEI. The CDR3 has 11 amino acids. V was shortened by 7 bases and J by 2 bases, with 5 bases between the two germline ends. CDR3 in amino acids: CASTGQETQYF. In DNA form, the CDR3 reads TGTGCCAGCACGGGGCAAGAGACCCAGTACTTC.

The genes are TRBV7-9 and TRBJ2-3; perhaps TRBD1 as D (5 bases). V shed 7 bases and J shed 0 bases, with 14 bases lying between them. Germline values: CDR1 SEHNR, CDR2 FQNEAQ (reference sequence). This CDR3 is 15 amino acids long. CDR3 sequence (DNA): TGTGCCAGCACCCTGGGGCAGACCAGCACAGATACGCAGTATTTT. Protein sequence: CASTLGQTSTDTQYF.

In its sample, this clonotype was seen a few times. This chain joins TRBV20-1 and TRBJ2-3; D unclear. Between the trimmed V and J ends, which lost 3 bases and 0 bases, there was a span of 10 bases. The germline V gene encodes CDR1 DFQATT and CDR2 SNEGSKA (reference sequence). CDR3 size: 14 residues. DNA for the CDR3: TGCAGTGCTAGGATACGTGGAAGCACAGATACGCAGTATTTT. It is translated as CSARIRGSTDTQYF.

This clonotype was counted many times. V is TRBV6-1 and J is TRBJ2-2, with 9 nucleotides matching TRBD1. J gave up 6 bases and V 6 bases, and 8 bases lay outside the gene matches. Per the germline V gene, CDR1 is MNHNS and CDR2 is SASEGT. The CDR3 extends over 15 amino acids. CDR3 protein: CASRGDRERAGELFF. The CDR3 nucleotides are TGTGCCAGCAGGGGGGACAGGGAGCGTGCCGGGGAGCTGTTTTTT.

DNA for the CDR3: TGTGCCAGCAGCTTAGTTTCGGAGGAAGCTTTCTTT. It specifies CASSLVSEEAFF. The rearrangement uses TRBV7-9 and TRBJ1-1; no reliable D call. CDR1 SEHNR and CDR2 FQNEAQ come from the germline V gene (reference sequence). The V end lost 1 base, the J end lost 8 bases, and 8 bases lay between the germline ends. The CDR3 contains 12 residues.

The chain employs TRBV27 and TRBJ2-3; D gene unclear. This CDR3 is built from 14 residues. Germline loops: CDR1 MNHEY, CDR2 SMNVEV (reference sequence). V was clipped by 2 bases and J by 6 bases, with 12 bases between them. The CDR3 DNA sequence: TGTGCCAGCAGTTTAAGGCTAGTTGGGGATACGCAGTATTTT. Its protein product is CASSLRLVGDTQYF.

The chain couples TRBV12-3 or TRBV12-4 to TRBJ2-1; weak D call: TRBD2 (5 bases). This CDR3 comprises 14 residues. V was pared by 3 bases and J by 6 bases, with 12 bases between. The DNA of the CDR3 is TGTGCCAGCAGTTTTCTCCGACGGGGCAATGAGCAGTTCTTC. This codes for CASSFLRRGNEQFF.